This entry lists 19 T cell receptor beta chains sequenced from one sample in a study of identical twins. MiXCR, applied by TCRdb to the 5' RACE reads, yields one record per CDR3 protein. The sample yields roughly 190,000 distinct CDR3 sequences, roughly 15% seen once. These sequences were also reported in another study, on T cells expressing NK-cell markers.

Sequenced sample: CD8+ T cells sorted from blood. The receptor source for this set is a woman younger than 35 in good health.

This chain joins TRBV29-1 and TRBJ1-2; D ambiguous. Deletions cut 5 bases from V and 6 bases from J, with 13 bases between. The CDR3 is 12 amino acids. The V gene's germline CDR1 is SQVTM and CDR2 ANQGSEA. CDR3 sequence: CSVRHDIHGYTF. CDR3 bases: TGCAGCGTTAGACACGACATACATGGCTACACCTTC.

There are a few counts of this clonotype. V gene TRBV15 combines with J gene TRBJ2-3; unclear D gene. Germline CDR1 LNHNV, CDR2 YYDKDF (reference sequence). With 3 bases removed from V and 3 bases from J, the gap between germline ends came to 19 bases. This CDR3 region has 17 residues. The CDR3 sequence: CATSRTTMGIGTDTQYF. CDR3 nucleotide sequence: TGTGCCACCAGCAGGACCACTATGGGGATAGGGACAGATACGCAGTATTTT.

The V call is TRBV9, the J call TRBJ2-3; 8 bases align to TRBD2. The germline gives CDR1 SGDLS, CDR2 YYNGEE. V lost 1 base to trimming and J lost 6 bases; unmatched junction nucleotides: 10. CDR3 size: 16 residues. CDR3 bases: TGTGCCAGCAGCGTAAGTCCTGGACTAGCTGGCGATACGCAGTATTTT. This codes for CASSVSPGLAGDTQYF.

V gene TRBV29-1 combines with J gene TRBJ2-7; tentative D call: TRBD2 (6 bases). Germline lookup yields CDR1 SQVTM and CDR2 ANQGSEA. V was shortened by 7 bases and J by 4 bases, with 14 bases between the two germline ends. The CDR3 has 12 amino acids. Written as DNA, the CDR3 is TGCAGCGCCGCGGGACCGAGATACGAGCAGTACTTC. Translation: CSAAGPRYEQYF.

In its sample, this clonotype was seen a few times. The V gene is TRBV4-1, the J gene TRBJ2-7; D perhaps matches TRBD2 (5 bases). Germline assignment: CDR1 MGHRA and CDR2 YSYEKL. Trimming removed 3 bases at V and 0 bases at J, with 15 bases between. This CDR3 has 16 residues. The CDR3: CASSHEGTDSSYEQYF. Here the CDR3 DNA reads TGCGCCAGCAGCCATGAGGGTACAGATAGCTCCTACGAGCAGTACTTC.

In its sample, this clonotype was seen a few times. The chain is built from TRBV20-1 and TRBJ2-7, with D maybe TRBD2 (6 bases). The germline gives CDR1 DFQATT, CDR2 SNEGSKA (reference sequence). The CDR3 has 19 amino acids. The V end was cut by 3 bases, the J end by 3 bases, with 30 bases between. The CDR3 here is CSASPLTSRPVLRHYEQYF. CDR3 sequence (DNA): TGCAGTGCTAGCCCATTGACTAGTCGACCTGTTCTCCGCCACTACGAGCAGTACTTC.

This clonotype has a count of ten or more. This sequence joins TRBV5-1 and TRBJ1-3, with unresolved D. The germline V gene encodes CDR1 SGHRS and CDR2 YFSETQ. The V and J ends lost 5 bases and 0 bases respectively, with 21 bases between them. The CDR3 runs to 18 residues. DNA for the CDR3: TGCGCCAGCAGTCCCGAGGGTGTGACATCTACCTCTGGAAACACCATATATTTT. This sequence encodes CASSPEGVTSTSGNTIYF. Filled out from reference TRBV5-1 and TRBJ1-3, the complete variable domain reads KAGVTQTPRYLIKTRGQQVTLSCSPISGHRSVSWYQQTPGQGLQFLFEYFSETQRNKGNFPGRFSGRQFSNSRSEMNVSTLELGDSALYLCASSPEGVTSTSGNTIYFGEGSWLTVV.

The chain has TRBV3-1 and TRBJ1-3; D unresolved. Trimming shortened V by 8 bases and J by 4 bases, and 9 bases separated the two germline ends. The CDR3 covers 12 residues. The germline CDR1 and CDR2 sequences are LGHDT and YNNKEL (reference sequence). The CDR3 sequence is CASLGSGNTIYF. The CDR3 DNA reads TGTGCCAGCTTGGGGTCGGGAAACACCATATATTTT.

The rearrangement uses TRBV7-8 and TRBJ1-5, with D possibly TRBD1 on 5 matching bases. CDR1 SGHVS and CDR2 FQNEAQ come from the germline V gene. V was clipped by 4 bases and J by 4 bases, with 11 bases between them. The CDR3 is made up of 14 amino acids. The CDR3 nucleotides read TGTGCCAGCAGCTCCCAGTACAGGAATCAGCCCCAGCATTTT. Its protein is CASSSQYRNQPQHF.

There are a few counts of this clonotype. The chain combines TRBV15 with TRBJ2-7; D might be TRBD1 (5 bases). The germline CDR1 and CDR2 sequences are LNHNV and YYDKDF (reference sequence). The CDR3 has 14 residues. Trimming removed 1 base from V and 3 bases from J, with 10 bases in between. The CDR3 sequence is CATSRAQGDYEQYF. The CDR3 coding sequence is TGTGCCACCAGCAGAGCTCAAGGGGACTACGAGCAGTACTTC.

The J gene is TRBJ2-7, the V gene TRBV7-9; D ambiguous. This CDR3 region has 14 residues. V lost 1 base, J lost 6 bases, and 13 bases lay in between. Germline assignment: CDR1 SEHNR and CDR2 FQNEAQ (reference sequence). CDR3: CASSLVSGSIEQYF. The CDR3 coding sequence is TGTGCCAGCAGCTTAGTCAGTGGCAGTATCGAGCAGTACTTC.

The CDR3 loop reads CASSWTGPPYEQYF. In DNA form, the CDR3 reads TGTGCCAGCAGCTGGACGGGGCCTCCCTACGAGCAGTACTTC. V and J are TRBV5-5 and TRBJ2-7, with D perhaps being TRBD1 or TRBD2 (5 bases each). Between the trimmed V and J ends, which lost 3 bases and 2 bases, there was a span of 12 bases. There are 14 residues in the CDR3. Germline values: CDR1 SGHKS, CDR2 YYEKEE (reference sequence).

This clonotype was counted only a few times. The chain couples TRBV28 to TRBJ2-7; D perhaps matches TRBD2 (6 bases). This CDR3 contains 17 residues. V was cut by 6 bases and J by 2 bases, with 23 bases left in between. Per germline, CDR1 MDHEN and CDR2 SYDVKM. As DNA, the CDR3 is TGTGCCAGCAGCCGCTCCCTGTCCTTATGGGGGGCCTACGAGCAGTACTTC. It translates to CASSRSLSLWGAYEQYF.

This chain uses TRBV7-2 with TRBJ2-3; D is unclear. Trimming removed 1 base from V and 2 bases from J, with 10 bases in between. Germline V gives CDR1 SGHTA, CDR2 FQGNSA. The CDR3 is 15 residues long. This chain's CDR3 is CASSLDGYPTDTQYF. The CDR3 DNA follows: TGTGCCAGCAGCTTAGACGGGTATCCCACAGATACGCAGTATTTT.

The chain carries TRBV13 and TRBJ2-1; TRBD2 matches 7 bases. The CDR3 extends over 14 amino acids. Trimming cost V 2 bases and J 6 bases; bases outside gene matches: 4. Per germline, CDR1 PRHDT and CDR2 FYEKMQ (reference sequence). The CDR3 sequence is CASSLIASGNEQFF. CDR3 nucleotide sequence: TGTGCCAGCAGCTTAATAGCTAGCGGCAATGAGCAGTTCTTC.

This sequence joins TRBV9 and TRBJ2-1; possible D gene TRBD2, 6 bases. Trimming took 5 bases from V and 0 from J, leaving 18 bases between them. The germline V gene has CDR1 SGDLS and CDR2 YYNGEE. The CDR3 runs 17 residues. The CDR3 sequence is CASSTDVAGSSYNEQFF. The DNA of the CDR3 is TGTGCCAGCAGTACAGATGTGGCGGGGAGCTCCTACAATGAGCAGTTCTTC.

This clonotype has only a few counts. The V call is TRBV12-3 or TRBV12-4, the J call TRBJ2-5; possible D gene TRBD1, 6 bases. The CDR3 is made up of 12 amino acids. Trimming took 4 bases from V and 3 from J, leaving 6 bases between them. The CDR3, as DNA: TGTGCCAGCAGTTGGGACAAAGAGACCCAGTACTTC. Its translation is CASSWDKETQYF.

About this clonotype: This may be a read error, as it is one base from a much larger clone. The rearrangement links TRBV20-1 to TRBJ2-7; D not certain. CDR1 is DFQATT and CDR2 is SNEGSKA in the germline V gene (reference sequence). The CDR3 is 17 residues long. CDR3 amino acids: CCARSGLGSSFPYEQYF. CDR3 in DNA: TGCTGTGCTAGATCCGGCCTGGGGTCGAGTTTCCCCTACGAGCAGTACTTC.

The chain is built from TRBV29-1 and TRBJ2-6; TRBD2 aligns across 10 bases. With 5 bases clipped from V and 0 bases from J, the junction kept 7 bases outside the gene matches. The CDR3 runs 17 residues. Germline V CDR1 and CDR2: SQVTM, ANQGSEA. CDR3 coding DNA: TGCAGCGTTCCGAGACTAGCGGGTTCCTCTGGGGCCAACGTCCTGACTTTC. Protein product: CSVPRLAGSSGANVLTF.